This TCR beta chain appears in the sequencing data of a study of T-cell memory formation after mild COVID-19. In the study overall: Largely donor-specific TCR clusters were found. The study, taken as a whole, reports: CD4+ contracting clones lay mainly in CM and EM, CD8+ ones in EMRA. Clones that got smaller from day 15 to 85 had even CD4/CD8, while clones growing later tipped toward CD4+. Pre-infection memory showed some responding clones, and this suggested that cross-reactive memory joined.

Comments on this clonotype: The target antigen is unknown.

CDR3 length: 16 amino acids. TCRdb re-called the 5' RACE reads through MiXCR, storing one row per CDR3 protein. The repertoire includes some 70,000 distinct CDR3 sequences, roughly a sixth of them detected once, and 25% to 35% sits in the top ten. The V and J genes are TRBV21-1 and TRBJ2-7; the table's D call, TRBD1, was not checked against the DNA. TRBV21-1 is a pseudogene. This receptor was taken from an adult woman who had mild COVID-19 (a few samples of this study predate the infection). Cell type and time point are not known. The sequenced sample consisted of PBMCs or a T cell subset sorted from them (not recorded which). The CDR3 here is CASSISLARPTYEQYF. Here the CDR3 DNA reads TGTGCCAGCAGCATATCCCTGGCCCGGCCCACCTACGAGCAGTACTTC.